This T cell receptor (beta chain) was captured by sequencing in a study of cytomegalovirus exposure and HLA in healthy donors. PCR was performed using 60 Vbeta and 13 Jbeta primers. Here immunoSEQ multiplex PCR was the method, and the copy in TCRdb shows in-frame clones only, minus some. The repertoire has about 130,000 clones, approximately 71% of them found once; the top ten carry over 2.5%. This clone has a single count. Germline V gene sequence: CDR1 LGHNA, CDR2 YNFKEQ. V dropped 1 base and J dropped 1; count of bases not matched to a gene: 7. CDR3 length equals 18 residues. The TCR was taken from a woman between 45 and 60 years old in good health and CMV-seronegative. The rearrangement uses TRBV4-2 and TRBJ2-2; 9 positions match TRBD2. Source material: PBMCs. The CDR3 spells CASSQVGGRAQNTGELFF. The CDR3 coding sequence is TGTGCCAGCAGCCAAGTTGGCGGGAGGGCCCAGAACACCGGGGAGCTGTTTTTT.